This TCR beta chain stems from a study of cytomegalovirus exposure and HLA in healthy donors. Points from the study as a whole: The majority of TCR sequences were rare, yet some public TCRs appeared in many donors. Fewer N-insertions (relative to the approximately 700-donor mean) were reportedly seen in an Asian-associated ancestry cluster in a later analysis.

Comment on this clone: As yet, its antigen is unknown.

Losses at the gene ends were 5 bases for V and 6 bases for J; bases not matched to a gene: 12. Germline CDR1 and CDR2: SGHNT and YENEEA. The CDR3 runs to 16 residues. Researchers ran the PCR with 60 Vbeta and 13 Jbeta primers. Assay used: immunoSEQ multiplex PCR; TCRdb lists only in-frame clones, some missing. The table has 200,000 to 250,000 clones, 65% to 85% seen once. The sequencing input was PBMCs. The chain has TRBV11-3 and TRBJ2-3; TRBD2 matches 9 bases. The sequence was collected from a boy aged 2 to 9 in good health and CMV-seronegative. The chain's CDR3 is CASSPQGAGGSDTQYF. Here the CDR3 DNA reads TGTGCCAGCAGCCCACAAGGAGCGGGGGGTTCTGATACGCAGTATTTT. The variable domain in full, completed from reference TRBV11-3 and TRBJ2-3, reads EAGVVQSPRYKIIEKKQPVAFWCNPISGHNTLYWYLQNLGQGPELLIRYENEEAVDDSQLPKDRFSAERLKGVDSTLKIQPAELGDSAVYLCASSPQGAGGSDTQYFGPGTRLTVL.